The following is a TCR beta chain sequence with its context. Antigen unknown. The data originate from a study of T cell repertoires in cytomegalovirus infection. Study information: Both a matching HLA type and CMV infection were indicated by public TCR beta signatures. The study's findings and limits: CMV-specific TCR beta clonotypes restricted by HLA-C dominated the ex vivo response.

TCRdb re-analysed the reads in MiXCR, keeping a single row per CDR3 protein. The table shows just under 500,000 distinct CDR3 sequences, with 33% occurring only once. This TCR came from a human donor in good health (CMV status not recorded). Some clones in this sample may be carry-over from other donors' samples. Sequenced material: cultured PBMCs, taken from culture after CMV antigen stimulation.

CDR3 nucleotide sequence: TGTGCCAGCAGCCTAGGGACAAGGAGTGAAAAACTGTTTTTT. Protein product: CASSLGTRSEKLFF. The chain joins TRBV7-2 to TRBJ1-4, with D perhaps TRBD1 (6 bases). The CDR3 has 14 residues. Trimming cost V 5 bases and J 7 bases, with 14 bases left between them. Germline V gene data show CDR1 as SGHTA and CDR2 as FQGNSA.